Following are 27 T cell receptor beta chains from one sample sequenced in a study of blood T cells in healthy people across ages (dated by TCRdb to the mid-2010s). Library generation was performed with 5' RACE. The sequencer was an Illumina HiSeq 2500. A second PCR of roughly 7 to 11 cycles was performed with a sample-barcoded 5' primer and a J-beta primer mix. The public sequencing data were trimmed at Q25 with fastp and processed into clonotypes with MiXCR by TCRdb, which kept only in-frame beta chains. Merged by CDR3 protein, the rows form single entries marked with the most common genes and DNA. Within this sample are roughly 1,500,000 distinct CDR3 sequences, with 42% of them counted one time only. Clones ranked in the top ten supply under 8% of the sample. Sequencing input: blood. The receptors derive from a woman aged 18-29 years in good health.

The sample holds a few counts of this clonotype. In DNA form, the CDR3 reads TGCGCCAGCAGCCAAAACAGGAGGGACAGGGTGAATCGGAATGAAAAACTGTTTTTT. As protein: CASSQNRRDRVNRNEKLFF. The V gene is TRBV4-1, the J gene TRBJ1-4, with 9 bases matching TRBD1. The CDR3 covers 19 residues. Germline V gene lookup returns CDR1 MGHRA and CDR2 YSYEKL. J lost 5 bases, V lost 2 bases, and 15 bases had no gene match.

Here the CDR3 reads CSASTGGTSSEQYF. For the CDR3, the DNA is TGCAGTGCGTCGACAGGCGGGACTAGCAGCGAGCAGTACTTC. This rearrangement joins TRBV20-1 to TRBJ2-7; 9 bases fit TRBD2. CDR3 length: 14 amino acids. Germline assignment: CDR1 DFQATT and CDR2 SNEGSKA (reference sequence). The V segment lost 6 bases and the J segment 6 bases; nucleotides outside the gene matches: 12.

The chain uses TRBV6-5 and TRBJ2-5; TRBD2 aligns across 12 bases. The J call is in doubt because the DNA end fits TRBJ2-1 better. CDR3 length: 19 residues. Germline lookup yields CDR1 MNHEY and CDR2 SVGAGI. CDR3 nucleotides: TGTGCCAGCAGTTACACCTACCCAGCTAGCGGGAGGGTTCAAGAGACCCAGTTCTTC. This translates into CASSYTYPASGRVQETQFF.

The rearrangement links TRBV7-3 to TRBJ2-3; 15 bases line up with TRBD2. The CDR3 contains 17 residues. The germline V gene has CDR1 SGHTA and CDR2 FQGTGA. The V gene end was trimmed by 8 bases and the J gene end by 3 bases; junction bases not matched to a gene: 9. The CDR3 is CASGMGLAGGGTDTQYF. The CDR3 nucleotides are TGTGCCAGCGGCATGGGACTAGCGGGGGGTGGGACAGATACGCAGTATTTT.

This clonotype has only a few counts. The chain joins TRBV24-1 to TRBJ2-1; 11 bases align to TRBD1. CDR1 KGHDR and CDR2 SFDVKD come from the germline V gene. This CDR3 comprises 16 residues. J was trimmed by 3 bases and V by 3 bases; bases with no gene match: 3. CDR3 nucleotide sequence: TGTGCCACCAGTGATCCCGGGACAGGGGGCTACAATGAGCAGTTCTTC. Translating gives CATSDPGTGGYNEQFF.

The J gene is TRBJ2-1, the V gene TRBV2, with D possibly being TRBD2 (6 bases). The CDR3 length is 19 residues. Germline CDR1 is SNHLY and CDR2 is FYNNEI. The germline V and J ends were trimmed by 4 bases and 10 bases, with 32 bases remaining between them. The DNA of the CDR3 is TGTGCCAGCAGTGTGCCCCGGAGGGGCGGAGCTAAACTACAATGGGAGCAGTTCTTC. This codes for CASSVPRRGGAKLQWEQFF.

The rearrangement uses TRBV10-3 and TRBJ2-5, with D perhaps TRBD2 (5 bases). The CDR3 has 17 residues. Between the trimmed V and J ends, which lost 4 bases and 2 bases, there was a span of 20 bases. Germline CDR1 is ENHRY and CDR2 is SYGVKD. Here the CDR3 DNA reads TGTGCCATCAGTGTCCCCACGCCCAGAACGGGGCAAGAGACCCAGTACTTC. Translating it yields CAISVPTPRTGQETQYF.

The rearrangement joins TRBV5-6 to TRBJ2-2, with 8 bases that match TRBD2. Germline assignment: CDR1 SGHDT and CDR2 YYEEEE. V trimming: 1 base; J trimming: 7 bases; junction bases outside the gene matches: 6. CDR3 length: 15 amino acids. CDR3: CASSLPGGRIGELFF. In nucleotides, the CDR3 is TGTGCCAGCAGCTTGCCGGGAGGGCGTATCGGGGAGCTGTTTTTT.

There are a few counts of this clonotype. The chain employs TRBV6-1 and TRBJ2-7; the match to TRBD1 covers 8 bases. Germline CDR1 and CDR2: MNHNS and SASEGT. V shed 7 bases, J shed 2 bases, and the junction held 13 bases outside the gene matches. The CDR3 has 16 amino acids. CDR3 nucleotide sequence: TGTGCCAGCACTCAAGGGGCTGGACAGGGCCCCTACGAGCAGTACTTC. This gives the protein CASTQGAGQGPYEQYF.

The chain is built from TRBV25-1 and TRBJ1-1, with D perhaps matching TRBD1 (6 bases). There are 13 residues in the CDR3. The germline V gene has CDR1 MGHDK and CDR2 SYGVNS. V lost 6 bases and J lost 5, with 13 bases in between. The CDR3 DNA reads TGTGCCAGCAGACGGGGGGCGAGGACTGAAGCTTTCTTT. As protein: CASRRGARTEAFF.

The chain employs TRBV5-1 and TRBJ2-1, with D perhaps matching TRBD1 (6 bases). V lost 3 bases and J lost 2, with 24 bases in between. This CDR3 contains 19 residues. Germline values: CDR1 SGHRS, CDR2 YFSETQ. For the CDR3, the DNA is TGCGCCAGCAGCTCCGGACCGGGACACCGTCGAATGACCTACAATGAGCAGTTCTTC. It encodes CASSSGPGHRRMTYNEQFF.

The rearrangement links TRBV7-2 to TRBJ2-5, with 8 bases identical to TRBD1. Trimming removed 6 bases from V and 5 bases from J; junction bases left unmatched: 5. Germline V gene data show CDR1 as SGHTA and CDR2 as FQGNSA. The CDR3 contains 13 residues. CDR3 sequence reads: CASRSRGRETQYF. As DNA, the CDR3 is TGTGCCAGCAGATCCAGGGGGCGGGAGACCCAGTACTTC. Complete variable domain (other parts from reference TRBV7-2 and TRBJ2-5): GAGVSQSPSNKVTEKGKDVELRCDPISGHTALYWYRQSLGQGLEFLIYFQGNSAPDKSGLPSDRFSAERTGGSVSTLTIQRTQQEDSAVYLCASRSRGRETQYFGPGTRLLVL.

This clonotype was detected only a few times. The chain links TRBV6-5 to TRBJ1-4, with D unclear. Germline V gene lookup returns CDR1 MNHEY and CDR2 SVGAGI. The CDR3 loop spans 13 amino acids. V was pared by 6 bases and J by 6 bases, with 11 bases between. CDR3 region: CASRNGGYEKLFF. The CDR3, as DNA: TGTGCCAGCAGAAACGGAGGGTATGAAAAACTGTTTTTT.

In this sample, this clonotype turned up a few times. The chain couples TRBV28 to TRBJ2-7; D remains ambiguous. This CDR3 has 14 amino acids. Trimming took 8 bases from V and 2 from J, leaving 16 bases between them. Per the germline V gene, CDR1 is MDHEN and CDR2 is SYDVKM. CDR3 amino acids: CASAGAPRTYEQYF. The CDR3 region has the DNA TGTGCCAGCGCCGGCGCACCGCGAACCTACGAGCAGTACTTC.

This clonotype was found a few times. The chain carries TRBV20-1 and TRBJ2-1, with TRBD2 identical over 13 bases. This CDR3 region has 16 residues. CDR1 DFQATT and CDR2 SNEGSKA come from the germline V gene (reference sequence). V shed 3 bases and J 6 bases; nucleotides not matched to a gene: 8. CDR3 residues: CSARESTSGGRNEQFF. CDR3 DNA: TGCAGTGCTAGGGAATCGACTAGCGGGGGGCGCAATGAGCAGTTCTTC.

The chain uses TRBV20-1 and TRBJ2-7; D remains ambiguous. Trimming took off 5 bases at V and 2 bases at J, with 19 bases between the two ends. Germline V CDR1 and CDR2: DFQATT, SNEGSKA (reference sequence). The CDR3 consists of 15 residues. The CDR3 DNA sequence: TGCAGTGCTCCCTTCCCCACCGAGGCCGCCTACGAGCAGTACTTC. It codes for CSAPFPTEAAYEQYF.

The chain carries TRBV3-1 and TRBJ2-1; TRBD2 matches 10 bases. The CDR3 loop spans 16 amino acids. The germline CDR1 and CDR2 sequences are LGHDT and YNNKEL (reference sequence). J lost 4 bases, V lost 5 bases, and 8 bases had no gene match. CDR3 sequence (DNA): TGTGCCAGCAGCGGGATAACTAGCGGGGTGTACAATGAGCAGTTCTTC. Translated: CASSGITSGVYNEQFF.

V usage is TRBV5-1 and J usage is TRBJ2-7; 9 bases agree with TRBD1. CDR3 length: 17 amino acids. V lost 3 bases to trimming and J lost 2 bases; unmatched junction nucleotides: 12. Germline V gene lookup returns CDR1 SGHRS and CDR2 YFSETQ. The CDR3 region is CASSSRIPGTGTYEQYF. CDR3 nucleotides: TGCGCCAGCAGCTCGAGGATTCCCGGGACAGGGACCTACGAGCAGTACTTC. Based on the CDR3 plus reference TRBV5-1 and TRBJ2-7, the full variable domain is KAGVTQTPRYLIKTRGQQVTLSCSPISGHRSVSWYQQTPGQGLQFLFEYFSETQRNKGNFPGRFSGRQFSNSRSEMNVSTLELGDSALYLCASSSRIPGTGTYEQYFGPGTRLTVT.

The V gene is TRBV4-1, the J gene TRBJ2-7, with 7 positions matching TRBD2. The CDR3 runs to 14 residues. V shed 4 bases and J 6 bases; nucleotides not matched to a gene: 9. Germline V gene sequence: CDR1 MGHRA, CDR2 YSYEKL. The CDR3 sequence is CASSPGLWGGEQYF. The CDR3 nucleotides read TGCGCCAGCAGCCCGGGACTCTGGGGGGGCGAGCAGTACTTC.

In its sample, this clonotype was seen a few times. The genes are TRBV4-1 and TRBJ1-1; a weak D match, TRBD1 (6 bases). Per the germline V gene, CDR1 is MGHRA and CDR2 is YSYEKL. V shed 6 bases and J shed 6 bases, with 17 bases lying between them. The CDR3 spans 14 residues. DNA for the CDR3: TGCGCCAGCAGTTACTCAGGGGATTTATCTGAAGCTTTCTTT. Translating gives CASSYSGDLSEAFF.

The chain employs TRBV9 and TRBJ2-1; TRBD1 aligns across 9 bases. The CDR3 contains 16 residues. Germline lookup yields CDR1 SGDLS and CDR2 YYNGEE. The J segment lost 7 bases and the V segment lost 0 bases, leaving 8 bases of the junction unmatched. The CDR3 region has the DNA TGTGCCAGCAGCGTAGTCGGGGACAGGGTCTTGAATGAGCAGTTCTTC. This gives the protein CASSVVGDRVLNEQFF.

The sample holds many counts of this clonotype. The CDR3, as DNA: TGTGCCAGCAGTTTCGGCGTAAACCAAGAGACCCAGTACTTC. Translation gives CASSFGVNQETQYF. This rearrangement joins TRBV6-6 to TRBJ2-5; no clear D. Per the germline V gene, CDR1 is MNHNY and CDR2 is SVGAGI (reference sequence). V shed 4 bases and J shed 0 bases, with 9 bases lying between them. This CDR3 has 14 residues.

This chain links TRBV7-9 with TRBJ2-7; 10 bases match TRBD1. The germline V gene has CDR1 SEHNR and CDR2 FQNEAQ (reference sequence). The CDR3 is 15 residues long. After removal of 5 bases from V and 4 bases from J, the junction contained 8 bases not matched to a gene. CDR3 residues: CASSDRTGGAYEQYF. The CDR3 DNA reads TGTGCCAGCAGCGATAGGACAGGGGGAGCTTACGAGCAGTACTTC.

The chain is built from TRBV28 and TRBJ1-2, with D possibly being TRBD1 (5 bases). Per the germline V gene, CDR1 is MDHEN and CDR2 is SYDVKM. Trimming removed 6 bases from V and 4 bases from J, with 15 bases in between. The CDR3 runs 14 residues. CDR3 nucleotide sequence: TGTGCCAGCAGGGACACAGTGGCAGGCTATGGCTACACCTTC. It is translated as CASRDTVAGYGYTF.

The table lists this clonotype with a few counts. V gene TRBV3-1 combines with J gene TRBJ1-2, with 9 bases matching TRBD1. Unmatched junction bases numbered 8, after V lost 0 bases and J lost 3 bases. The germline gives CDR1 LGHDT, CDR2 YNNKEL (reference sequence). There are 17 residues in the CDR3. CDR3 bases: TGTGCCAGCAGCCAAGAATGGGGACAGGGTGAGGACTATGGCTACACCTTC. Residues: CASSQEWGQGEDYGYTF.

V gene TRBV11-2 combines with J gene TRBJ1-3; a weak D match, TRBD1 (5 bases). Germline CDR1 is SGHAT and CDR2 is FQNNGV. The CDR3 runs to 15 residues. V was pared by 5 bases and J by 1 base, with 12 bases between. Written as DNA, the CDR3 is TGTGCCAGCAGCCCGTCGACAGATTCTGGAAACACCATATATTTT. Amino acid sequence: CASSPSTDSGNTIYF.

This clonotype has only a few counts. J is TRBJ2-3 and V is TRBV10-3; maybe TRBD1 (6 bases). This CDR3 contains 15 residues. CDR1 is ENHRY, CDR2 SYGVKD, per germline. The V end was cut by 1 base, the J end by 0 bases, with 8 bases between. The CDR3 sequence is CAISELGASTDTQYF. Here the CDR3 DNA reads TGTGCCATCAGTGAGTTGGGGGCTAGCACAGATACGCAGTATTTT.